Presented here are 21 T cell receptor beta chains from one specimen sequenced in a study of read filtering for tumor transcriptome and immune sequencing. This library used roughly 400 ng RNA and molecular barcoded adaptors spanning alpha/delta and beta/gamma chains. TCRdb re-analysed the reads in MiXCR, keeping a single row per CDR3 protein. This table has 60,000 to 80,000 distinct CDR3 sequences, about 15% appearing once. Sequencing input: a population of CD138-negative cells sorted from bone marrow. These receptors all come from a donor over 35 with multiple myeloma.

CDR3 in DNA: TGCAGTGCCGAAGGGTATGCGGGAGGCGCAGATACGCAGTATTTT. This encodes CSAEGYAGGADTQYF. The chain has TRBV20-1 and TRBJ2-3, with TRBD2 identical over 8 bases. The CDR3 is 15 amino acids. V shed 6 bases and J 4 bases; nucleotides not matched to a gene: 12. Germline CDR1 and CDR2: DFQATT and SNEGSKA (reference sequence).

This clonotype showed up many times. This chain connects TRBV5-1 to TRBJ1-1; tentatively, D is TRBD1 (6 bases). The germline CDR1 and CDR2 sequences are SGHRS and YFSETQ. The length of the CDR3 is 13 residues. V lost 5 bases, J lost 7 bases, and 15 bases lay in between. This CDR3 is CASRGGRVIEAFF. The CDR3 coding sequence is TGCGCCAGCAGGGGGGGCAGGGTAATTGAAGCTTTCTTT.

The CDR3 sequence: CASSRDRGSPLYGYTF. In DNA form, the CDR3 reads TGTGCCAGCAGTCGGGACAGGGGCTCACCGCTCTATGGCTACACCTTC. V gene TRBV6-2 or TRBV6-3 combines with J gene TRBJ1-2; the match to TRBD1 covers 10 bases. Trimming at V came to 5 bases and at J to 4 bases, leaving 10 bases not matched to a gene. The CDR3 covers 16 residues. The germline V gene encodes CDR1 MNHEY and CDR2 SVGEGT.

The chain carries TRBV12-3 or TRBV12-4 and TRBJ1-2, with D perhaps TRBD1 (6 bases). The CDR3 extends over 14 amino acids. Trimming left V 2 bases short and J 4 bases short, with 11 bases between. DNA for the CDR3: TGTGCCAGCAGTTTAAAGCAGGGGAGCTATGGCTACACCTTC. It translates to CASSLKQGSYGYTF.

This clonotype was seen ten or more times. The rearrangement joins TRBV7-2 to TRBJ2-5; possibly TRBD1 or TRBD2 for D (5 bases each). CDR3 length: 15 residues. Germline V lookup: CDR1 SGHTA, CDR2 FQGNSA. The V gene lost 1 base and the J gene lost 1 base, with 10 bases spanning the gap. The CDR3 DNA reads as TGTGCCAGCAGCTTAGGAGGGGCCGGCCAAGAGACCCAGTACTTC. Translation: CASSLGGAGQETQYF.

In this sample, this clonotype turned up many times. This chain connects TRBV29-1 to TRBJ2-2; D not certain. CDR1 is SQVTM and CDR2 is ANQGSEA in the germline V gene. The CDR3 is 13 residues long. Trimming removed 1 base at V and 4 bases at J, with 7 bases between. The CDR3 sequence is CSVEGSFTGELFF. CDR3 nucleotide sequence: TGCAGCGTTGAAGGCAGCTTCACCGGGGAGCTGTTTTTT.

This clonotype was seen at least ten times. V gene TRBV7-2 combines with J gene TRBJ2-5; the match to TRBD2 covers 11 bases. The CDR3 length is 14 residues. The germline V gene has CDR1 SGHTA and CDR2 FQGNSA. V was clipped by 6 bases and J by 3 bases; unmatched bases: 3. This chain's CDR3 is CASRLGLAEETQYF. CDR3 nucleotide sequence: TGTGCCAGCAGGCTGGGACTAGCGGAAGAGACCCAGTACTTC.

This clonotype was seen many times. The gene calls are TRBV9 and TRBJ2-5; D unclear. This CDR3 has 14 residues. V gave up 0 bases and J gave up 3 bases, with 9 bases separating them. Per germline, CDR1 SGDLS and CDR2 YYNGEE. CDR3 sequence reads: CASSVAPGEETQYF. CDR3 nucleotides: TGTGCCAGCAGCGTAGCTCCGGGCGAAGAGACCCAGTACTTC.

The genes are TRBV18 and TRBJ1-1; D possibly corresponds to TRBD1 (6 bases). CDR1 KGHSH and CDR2 LQKENI come from the germline V gene. V was shortened by 4 bases and J by 4 bases, with 10 bases between the two germline ends. The CDR3 extends over 13 amino acids. CDR3 region: CASSRTEGTEAFF. The CDR3 DNA follows: TGTGCCAGCTCACGGACAGAGGGCACTGAAGCTTTCTTT.

This clonotype was seen a handful of times. V usage is TRBV6-1 and J usage is TRBJ2-1; maybe TRBD1 (6 bases). Trimming took 5 bases from V and 0 from J, leaving 17 bases between them. The CDR3 loop spans 17 amino acids. The germline CDR1 and CDR2 sequences are MNHNS and SASEGT. CDR3 DNA: TGTGCCAGCAGTAGAGCCGGGACAACAGTCTCCTACAATGAGCAGTTCTTC. Protein sequence: CASSRAGTTVSYNEQFF.

This clonotype appeared many times. CDR3 residues: CSVEDGTGEYLDGYTF. CDR3 sequence (DNA): TGCAGCGTTGAGGACGGGACAGGGGAATACCTCGATGGCTACACCTTC. The chain couples TRBV29-1 to TRBJ1-2, with 10 bases matching TRBD1. The CDR3 loop spans 16 amino acids. Germline lookup yields CDR1 SQVTM and CDR2 ANQGSEA. The V segment lost 3 bases and the J segment 6 bases; nucleotides outside the gene matches: 13.

This clonotype was counted between two and nine times. This may stem from a read error, because a much larger clone lies one nucleotide away. V and J are TRBV29-1 and TRBJ1-1; the D gene is possibly TRBD1 (5 bases). Germline V gene sequence: CDR1 SQVTM, CDR2 ANQGSEA. The CDR3 is 12 amino acids. The CDR3 spells CGGEGGDTEAFF. CDR3 nucleotides: TGCGGCGGGGAGGGAGGGGACACTGAAGCTTTCTTT.

V is TRBV5-1 and J is TRBJ2-1, with TRBD1 matching over 7 bases. This CDR3 contains 15 residues. With V trimmed by 0 bases and J by 4 bases, 4 bases remained unmatched. The germline gives CDR1 SGHRS, CDR2 YFSETQ. CDR3 sequence reads: CASSLEGALYNEQFF. In DNA, the CDR3 is TGCGCCAGCAGCTTGGAGGGGGCTCTTTACAATGAGCAGTTCTTC. The variable domain in full, with the rest retrieved from reference TRBV5-1 and TRBJ2-1, is KAGVTQTPRYLIKTRGQQVTLSCSPISGHRSVSWYQQTPGQGLQFLFEYFSETQRNKGNFPGRFSGRQFSNSRSEMNVSTLELGDSALYLCASSLEGALYNEQFFGPGTRLTVL.

This clonotype was seen repeatedly, ten times or more. The CDR3 region has the DNA TGCAGCGTTGGAGAGACCCAGTACTTC. The encoded protein is CSVGETQYF. The chain joins TRBV29-1 to TRBJ2-5; no clear D. The CDR3 extends over 9 amino acids. V gave up 4 bases and J gave up 4 bases, with 1 base separating them. CDR1 and CDR2 from the germline V gene are SQVTM and ANQGSEA.

This clonotype occurred many times. This chain joins TRBV30 and TRBJ2-1, with D hard to call. The CDR3 extends over 14 amino acids. Trimming took 0 bases from V and 2 from J, leaving 8 bases between them. Germline V lookup: CDR1 GTSNPN, CDR2 SVGIG (reference sequence). CDR3 nucleotides: TGTGCCTGGAGTGTAGCGTTAGCCTACAATGAGCAGTTCTTC. Translated, it gives CAWSVALAYNEQFF.

This clonotype was recorded many times. V usage is TRBV29-1 and J usage is TRBJ2-7; the D gene is possibly TRBD1 (6 bases). Trimming pared 0 bases from V and 1 base from J, leaving 10 bases between. Germline loops: CDR1 SQVTM, CDR2 ANQGSEA. CDR3 length: 14 residues. This CDR3 reads CSVEEAGASYEQYF. DNA of the CDR3: TGCAGCGTTGAAGAGGCAGGGGCATCCTACGAGCAGTACTTC.

This clonotype was counted many times. Written as DNA, the CDR3 is TGTGCCAGCAGTTCATCCGGGACTAGCGTATTTGGTGAGCAGTTCTTC. Translating it yields CASSSSGTSVFGEQFF. This chain joins TRBV27 and TRBJ2-1; 10 bases map to TRBD2. Germline CDR1 and CDR2: MNHEY and SMNVEV (reference sequence). This CDR3 contains 16 residues. V was pared by 4 bases and J by 9 bases, with 12 bases of the junction left unmatched.

This clonotype has just a few counts. The rearrangement uses TRBV5-4 and TRBJ2-3; 15 bases line up with TRBD2. The CDR3 runs 15 residues. With 4 bases clipped from V and 7 bases from J, the junction kept 4 bases outside the gene matches. Germline CDR1 and CDR2: SGHNT and YYREEE (reference sequence). CDR3 loop: CASSRTSGRANTQYF. The CDR3 nucleotides read TGTGCCAGCAGCCGGACTAGCGGGAGGGCTAATACGCAGTATTTT. The entire variable domain, with the rest obtained from reference TRBV5-4 and TRBJ2-3, is as follows: ETGVTQSPTHLIKTRGQQVTLRCSSQSGHNTVSWYQQALGQGPQFIFQYYREEENGRGNFPPRFSGLQFPNYSSELNVNALELDDSALYLCASSRTSGRANTQYFGPGTRLTVL.

This clonotype was seen only once. This chain connects TRBV11-3 to TRBJ2-2; D remains unclear. CDR1 and CDR2 from the germline V gene are SGHNT and YENEEA. V was trimmed by 5 bases and J by 6 bases, leaving 7 bases between them. The CDR3 length is 12 residues. The chain's CDR3 is CASSTGAGELFF. The CDR3 nucleotides are TGTGCCAGCAGCACCGGTGCCGGGGAGCTGTTTTTT.

The chain is built from TRBV28 and TRBJ2-7, with D possibly matching TRBD1 (6 bases). The V and J ends lost 6 bases and 4 bases respectively, with 22 bases between them. The V gene's germline CDR1 is MDHEN and CDR2 SYDVKM. The CDR3 has 16 amino acids. CDR3 bases: TGTGCCAGCAGGGTATTGTACAGGGCCGGGGAATACGAGCAGTACTTC. Its protein product is CASRVLYRAGEYEQYF.

This clonotype was recorded at least ten times. V and J are TRBV14 and TRBJ2-7; 10 nucleotides line up with TRBD2. The CDR3 contains 13 residues. V was pared by 1 base and J by 6 bases, with 0 bases of the junction left unmatched. The germline V gene has CDR1 SGHDN and CDR2 FVKESK. The CDR3 reads CASSQGLAGEQYF. CDR3 in DNA: TGTGCCAGCAGCCAAGGACTAGCGGGCGAGCAGTACTTC.